The source of this TCR beta chain is a study of neoadjuvant nivolumab and ipilimumab in lung cancer. Sequencing used immunoSEQ multiplex PCR; TCRdb keeps in-frame clones, though not all of them. Of some 18,000 clones listed, 85% to 90% are singletons. The V segment lost 6 bases and the J segment 5 bases; nucleotides outside the gene matches: 11. The CDR3 runs to 15 residues. Germline loops: CDR1 KGHSH, CDR2 LQKENI. The source was peripheral blood, collected before neoadjuvant nivolumab, alone or with ipilimumab. J is TRBJ2-5 and V is TRBV18, with TRBD1 identical over 8 bases. The clonotype originates from an adult with non-small cell lung cancer. The CDR3 DNA is TGTGCCAGCTCCCCGGGACAGGCCCAGGAGGAGACCCAGTACTTC. This translates into CASSPGQAQEETQYF.